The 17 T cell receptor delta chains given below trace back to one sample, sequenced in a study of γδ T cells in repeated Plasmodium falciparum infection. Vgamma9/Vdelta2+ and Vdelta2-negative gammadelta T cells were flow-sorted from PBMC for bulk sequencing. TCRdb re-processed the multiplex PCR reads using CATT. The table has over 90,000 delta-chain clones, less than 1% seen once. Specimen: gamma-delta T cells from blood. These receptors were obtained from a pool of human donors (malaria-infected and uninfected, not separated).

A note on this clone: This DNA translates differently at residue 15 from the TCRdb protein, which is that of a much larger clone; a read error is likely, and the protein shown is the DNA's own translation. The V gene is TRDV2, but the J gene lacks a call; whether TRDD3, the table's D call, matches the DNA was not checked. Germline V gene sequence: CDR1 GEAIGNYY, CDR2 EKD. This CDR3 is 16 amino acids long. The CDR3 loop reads CACDPGTGGSRDKLTF. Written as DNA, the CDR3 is TGTGCCTGTGACCCAGGTACTGGGGGATCCCGGGATAAACTCACCTTT.

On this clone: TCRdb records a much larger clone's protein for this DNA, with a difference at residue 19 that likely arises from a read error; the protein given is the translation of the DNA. CDR3 amino acids: CALGSRPRKINTRSLDKLTF. In nucleotides, the CDR3 is TGTGCTCTTGGGTCCCGGCCCCGCAAAATCAACACTCGATCCCTCGATAAACTCACCTTT. The chain joins TRDV1 to TRDJ1; D remains ambiguous. The CDR3 is made up of 20 amino acids. Looked up from germline, CDR1 is TSWWSYY and CDR2 is QGS.

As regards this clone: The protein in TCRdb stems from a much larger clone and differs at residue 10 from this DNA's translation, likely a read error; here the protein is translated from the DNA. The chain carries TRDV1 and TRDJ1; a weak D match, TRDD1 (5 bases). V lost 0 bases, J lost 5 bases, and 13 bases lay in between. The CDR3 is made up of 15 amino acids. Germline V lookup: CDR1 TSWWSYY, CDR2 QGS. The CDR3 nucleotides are TGTGCTCTTGGGGAACTAGAAATCCGGGCGGATAAACTCATCTTT. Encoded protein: CALGELEIRADKLIF.

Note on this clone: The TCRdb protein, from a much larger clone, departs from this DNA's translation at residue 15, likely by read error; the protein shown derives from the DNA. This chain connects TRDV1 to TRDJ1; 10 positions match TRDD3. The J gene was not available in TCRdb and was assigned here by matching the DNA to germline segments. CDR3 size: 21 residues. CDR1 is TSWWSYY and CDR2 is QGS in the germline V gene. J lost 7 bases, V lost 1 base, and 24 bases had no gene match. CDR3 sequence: CALGEPVLRWGIFVEPVKLIF. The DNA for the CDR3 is TGTGCTCTTGGGGAACCTGTCCTACGCTGGGGGATATTTGTGGAGCCGGTTAAACTCATCTTT.

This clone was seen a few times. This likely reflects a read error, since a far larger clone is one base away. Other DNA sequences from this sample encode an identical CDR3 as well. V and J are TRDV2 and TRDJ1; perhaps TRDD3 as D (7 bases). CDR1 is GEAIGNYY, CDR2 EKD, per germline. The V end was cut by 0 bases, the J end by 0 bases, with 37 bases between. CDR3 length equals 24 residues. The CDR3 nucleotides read TGTGCCTGTGACACCGGATTGGCGAGTCCTACTATAGCTGGGGGGCCTCGGAACACCGATAAACTCATCTTT. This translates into CACDTGLASPTIAGGPRNTDKLIF.

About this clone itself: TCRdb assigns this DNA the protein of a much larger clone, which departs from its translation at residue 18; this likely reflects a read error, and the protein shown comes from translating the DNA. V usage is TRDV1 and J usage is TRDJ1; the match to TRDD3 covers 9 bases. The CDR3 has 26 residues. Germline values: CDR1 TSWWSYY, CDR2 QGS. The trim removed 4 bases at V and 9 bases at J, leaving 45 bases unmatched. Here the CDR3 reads CALGGIRCIAAPNAGGDSPGDTELIF. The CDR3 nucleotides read TGTGCTCTTGGGGGGATTAGGTGCATAGCTGCACCAAATGCCGGGGGCGATTCACCTGGGGATACGGAACTCATCTTT.

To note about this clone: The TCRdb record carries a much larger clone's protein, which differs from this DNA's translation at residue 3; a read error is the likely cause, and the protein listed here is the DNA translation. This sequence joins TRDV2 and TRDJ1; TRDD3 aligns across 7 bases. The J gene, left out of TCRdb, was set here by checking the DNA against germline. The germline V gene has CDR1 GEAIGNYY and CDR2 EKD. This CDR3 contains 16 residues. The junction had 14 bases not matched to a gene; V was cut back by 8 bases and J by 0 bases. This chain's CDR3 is CAYNPLGAGYTDKLIF. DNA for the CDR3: TGTGCCTATAACCCTCTGGGGGCCGGGTACACCGATAAACTCATCTTT.

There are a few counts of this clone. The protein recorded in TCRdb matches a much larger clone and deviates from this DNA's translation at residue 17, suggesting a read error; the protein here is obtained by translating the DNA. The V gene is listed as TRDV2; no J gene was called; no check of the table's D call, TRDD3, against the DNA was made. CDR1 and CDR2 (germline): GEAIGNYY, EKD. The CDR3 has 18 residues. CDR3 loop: CACDNLPTMRGSTDKLTF. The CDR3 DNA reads TGTGCCTGTGACAATCTTCCTACGATGCGGGGGAGCACCGATAAACTCACCTTT.

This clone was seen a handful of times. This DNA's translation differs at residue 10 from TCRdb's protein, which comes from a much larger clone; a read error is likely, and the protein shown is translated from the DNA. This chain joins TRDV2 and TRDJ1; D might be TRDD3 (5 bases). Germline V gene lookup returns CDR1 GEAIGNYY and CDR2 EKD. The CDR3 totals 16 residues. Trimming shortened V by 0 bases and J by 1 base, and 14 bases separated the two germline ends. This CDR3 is CACDTLSPGVTDKLIF. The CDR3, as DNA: TGTGCCTGTGACACCCTCTCCCCGGGGGTCACCGATAAACTCATCTTT.

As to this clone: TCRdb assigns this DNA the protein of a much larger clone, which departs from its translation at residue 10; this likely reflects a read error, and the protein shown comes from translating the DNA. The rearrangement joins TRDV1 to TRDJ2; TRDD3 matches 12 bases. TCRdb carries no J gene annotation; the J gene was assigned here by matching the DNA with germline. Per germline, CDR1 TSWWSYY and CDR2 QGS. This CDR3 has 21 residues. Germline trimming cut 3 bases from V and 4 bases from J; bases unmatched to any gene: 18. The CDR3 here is CALGEVLPLHWGIQGTAQLFF. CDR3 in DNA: TGTGCTCTTGGGGAGGTACTTCCTCTGCACTGGGGGATACAGGGGACAGCACAACTCTTCTTT.

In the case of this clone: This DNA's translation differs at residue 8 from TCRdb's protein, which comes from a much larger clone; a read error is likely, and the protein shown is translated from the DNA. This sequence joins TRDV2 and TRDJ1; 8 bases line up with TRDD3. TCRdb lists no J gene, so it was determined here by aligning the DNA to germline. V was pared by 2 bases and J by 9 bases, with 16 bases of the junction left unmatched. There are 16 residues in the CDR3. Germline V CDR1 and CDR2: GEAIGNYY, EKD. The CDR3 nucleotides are TGTGCCTGTGACAGACTGGGGGGTACAAGAATGAAGGAACTCATCTTT. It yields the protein CACDRLGGTRMKELIF.

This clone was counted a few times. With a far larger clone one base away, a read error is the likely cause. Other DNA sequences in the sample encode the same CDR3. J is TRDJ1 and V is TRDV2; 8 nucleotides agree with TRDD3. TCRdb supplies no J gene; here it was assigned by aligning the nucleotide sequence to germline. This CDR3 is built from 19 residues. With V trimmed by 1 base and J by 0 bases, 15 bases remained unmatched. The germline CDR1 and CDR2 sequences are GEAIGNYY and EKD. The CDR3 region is CACDTVSFTGGPYTDKLIF. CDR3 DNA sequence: TGTGCCTGTGACACTGTCTCTTTTACTGGGGGTCCGTACACCGATAAACTCATCTTT.

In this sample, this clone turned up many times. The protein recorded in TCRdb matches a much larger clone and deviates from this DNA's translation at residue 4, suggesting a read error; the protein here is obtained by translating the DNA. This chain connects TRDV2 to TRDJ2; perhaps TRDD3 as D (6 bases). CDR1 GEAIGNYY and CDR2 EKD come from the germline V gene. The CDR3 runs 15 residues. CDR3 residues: CACGTVGGRTAQLFF. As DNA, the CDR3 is TGTGCCTGTGGCACCGTAGGGGGACGGACAGCACAACTCTTCTTT.

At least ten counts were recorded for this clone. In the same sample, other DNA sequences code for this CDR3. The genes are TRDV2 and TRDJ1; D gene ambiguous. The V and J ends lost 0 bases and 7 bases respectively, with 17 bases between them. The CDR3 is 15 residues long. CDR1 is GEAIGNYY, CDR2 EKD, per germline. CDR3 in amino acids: CACDTVGVGLPKLIF. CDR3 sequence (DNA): TGTGCCTGTGACACCGTCGGAGTAGGCTTACCTAAACTCATCTTT.

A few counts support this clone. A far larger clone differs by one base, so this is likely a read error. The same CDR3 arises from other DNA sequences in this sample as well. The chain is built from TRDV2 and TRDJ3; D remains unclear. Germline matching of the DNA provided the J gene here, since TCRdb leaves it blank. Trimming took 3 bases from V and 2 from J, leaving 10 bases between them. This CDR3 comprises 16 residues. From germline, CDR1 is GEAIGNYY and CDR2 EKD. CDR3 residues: CACDPPNAWDTRQMFF. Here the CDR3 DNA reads TGTGCCTGTGACCCCCCTAACGCCTGGGACACCCGACAGATGTTTTTC.

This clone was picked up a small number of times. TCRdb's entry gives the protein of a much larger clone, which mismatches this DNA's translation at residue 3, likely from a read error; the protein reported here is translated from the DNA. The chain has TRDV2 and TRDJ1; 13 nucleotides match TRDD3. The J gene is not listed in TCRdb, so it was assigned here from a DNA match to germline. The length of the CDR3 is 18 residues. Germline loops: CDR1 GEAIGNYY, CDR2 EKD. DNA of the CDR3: TGTGCCCGTGACACCATTATACTGGGGGATACGCGCTCCGATAAACTCATCTTT. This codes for CARDTIILGDTRSDKLIF.

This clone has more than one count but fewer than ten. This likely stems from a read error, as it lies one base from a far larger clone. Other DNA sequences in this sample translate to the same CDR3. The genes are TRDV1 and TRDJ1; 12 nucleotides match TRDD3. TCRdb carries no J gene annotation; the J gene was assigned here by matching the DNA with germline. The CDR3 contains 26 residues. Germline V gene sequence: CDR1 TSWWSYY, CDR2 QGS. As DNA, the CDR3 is TGTGCTCTCGGGGAAGTTAGCCCGGGCCAATTCCTGCTGGGGGATACGTCGCCCCAGTACACCGATAAACTCATCTTT. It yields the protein CALGEVSPGQFLLGDTSPQYTDKLIF.